The 29 T cell receptor beta chains listed next were all sequenced from one sample in a study of T cells in localized non-small cell lung cancer. TCRdb's copy holds only in-frame clones and misses some; the assay was immunoSEQ multiplex PCR. The table shows roughly 9,900 clones, with 70% to 75% occurring only once. The sample consisted of peripheral blood, taken before any cancer treatment. Source of these receptors: a male donor at least 60 years old with stage I lung adenocarcinoma.

This clone showed up just a few times. The chain is built from TRBV7-8 and TRBJ2-1; maybe TRBD2 (7 bases). The V gene lost 5 bases and the J gene lost 9 bases, with 20 bases spanning the gap. Germline V gene sequence: CDR1 SGHVS, CDR2 FQNEAQ. CDR3 length: 15 amino acids. DNA for the CDR3: TGTGCCAGCAGCCAAGAGGGGGGGCGGAGGGGTGAGCAGTTCTTC. Its translation is CASSQEGGRRGEQFF.

The genes are TRBV9 and TRBJ2-4; TRBD1 matches 7 bases. The CDR3 is 13 residues long. The V gene's germline CDR1 is SGDLS and CDR2 YYNGEE. V shed 5 bases, J shed 5 bases, and the junction held 4 bases outside the gene matches. CDR3 nucleotide sequence: TGTGCCAGCAGGGGGGACAGCGAAAACATTCAGTACTTC. It specifies CASRGDSENIQYF.

This chain joins TRBV10-3 and TRBJ1-5, with D perhaps TRBD1 (5 bases). Trimming shortened V by 4 bases and J by 5 bases, and 12 bases separated the two germline ends. The CDR3 covers 14 residues. Germline assignment: CDR1 ENHRY and CDR2 SYGVKD. The CDR3 bases are TGTGCCATCAGTGGAGAAGGGGCGGATCAGCCCCAGCATTTT. It codes for CAISGEGADQPQHF.

The chain carries TRBV6-6 and TRBJ1-5; the D gene is possibly TRBD1 (6 bases). CDR1 and CDR2 from the germline V gene are MNHNY and SVGAGI (reference sequence). The CDR3 covers 12 residues. The germline V and J ends were trimmed by 10 bases and 7 bases, with 14 bases remaining between them. The DNA of the CDR3 is TGTGCCACCAGGGGTCCGGGGCAGCCCCAGCATTTT. This codes for CATRGPGQPQHF.

A few counts support this clone. The chain carries TRBV25-1 and TRBJ2-7; weak D call: TRBD2 (6 bases). V was shortened by 2 bases and J by 7 bases, with 24 bases between the two germline ends. The germline CDR1 and CDR2 sequences are MGHDK and SYGVNS. This CDR3 comprises 17 residues. DNA of the CDR3: TGTGCCAGCAGTGAAGGCTGGGACGCGGGAACCGCGGAAGAGCAGTACTTC. Its protein is CASSEGWDAGTAEEQYF.

The chain combines TRBV14 with TRBJ2-4, with D hard to call. V dropped 0 bases and J dropped 0 bases, with 6 bases sitting between them. The CDR3 has 15 residues. Germline V gene sequence: CDR1 SGHDN, CDR2 FVKESK. CDR3 region: CASSQDRLAKNIQYF. Here the CDR3 DNA reads TGTGCCAGCAGCCAAGATAGGCTAGCCAAAAACATTCAGTACTTC.

The chain combines TRBV10-3 with TRBJ2-1; 8 bases agree with TRBD2. The CDR3 is 16 amino acids. The V gene end was trimmed by 0 bases and the J gene end by 2 bases; junction bases not matched to a gene: 3. Germline V gene data show CDR1 as ENHRY and CDR2 as SYGVKD. The CDR3 loop is CAISESLAGTYNEQFF. CDR3 DNA sequence: TGTGCCATCAGTGAGTCGTTAGCGGGGACCTACAATGAGCAGTTCTTC.

This sequence joins TRBV7-9 and TRBJ1-3, with D maybe TRBD1 (5 bases). The CDR3 consists of 16 residues. Looked up from germline, CDR1 is SEHNR and CDR2 is FQNEAQ (reference sequence). V lost 3 bases and J lost 0, with 12 bases in between. The CDR3 loop is CASSLGGPVSGNTIYF. The CDR3 DNA reads TGTGCCAGCAGCTTGGGGGGACCAGTCTCTGGAAACACCATATATTTT.

This CDR3 is CASRTTTVGNTEAFF. The CDR3 DNA is TGTGCCAGCAGGACCACGACCGTGGGGAACACTGAAGCTTTCTTT. The chain couples TRBV5-5 to TRBJ1-1; D call uncertain. The CDR3 is 15 residues long. CDR1 is SGHKS and CDR2 is YYEKEE in the germline V gene (reference sequence). Trimming removed 5 bases from V and 1 base from J, with 15 bases in between.

This clone was picked up a small number of times. The chain is built from TRBV6-1 and TRBJ1-5; 8 nucleotides line up with TRBD1. CDR3 length: 18 amino acids. Germline CDR1 MNHNS, CDR2 SASEGT. The trim removed 3 bases at V and 0 bases at J, leaving 10 bases unmatched. This chain's CDR3 is CASSDSRTGIYSNQPQHF. The CDR3, as DNA: TGTGCCAGCAGTGATTCTAGGACAGGGATTTATAGCAATCAGCCCCAGCATTTT.

CDR3 protein: CASSSRERETQYF. CDR3 sequence (DNA): TGTGCCAGCAGCTCCAGGGAACGAGAGACCCAGTACTTC. The chain carries TRBV7-8 and TRBJ2-5; a possible D gene is TRBD1 (5 bases). Germline CDR1 reads SGHVS; CDR2 reads FQNEAQ. The V gene lost 4 bases and the J gene lost 4 bases, with 10 bases spanning the gap. CDR3 length: 13 amino acids.

The chain has TRBV7-2 and TRBJ2-1; the D gene is possibly TRBD2 (7 bases). This CDR3 contains 18 residues. Germline V gene sequence: CDR1 SGHTA, CDR2 FQGNSA. The V and J ends lost 5 bases and 1 base respectively, with 21 bases between them. The CDR3 here is CASSPYYIRGASYNEQFF. The CDR3 nucleotides read TGTGCCAGCAGCCCCTATTATATCCGGGGGGCTTCCTACAATGAGCAGTTCTTC.

The chain employs TRBV5-4 and TRBJ2-1; no definite D call. Germline loops: CDR1 SGHNT, CDR2 YYREEE (reference sequence). The CDR3 spans 13 residues. V shed 0 bases and J shed 4 bases, with 5 bases lying between them. The CDR3 nucleotides are TGTGCCAGCAGCTTGGTGGGGTACAATGAGCAGTTCTTC. Protein: CASSLVGYNEQFF.

This sequence joins TRBV5-1 and TRBJ1-1, with 7 bases that match TRBD1. The CDR3 runs to 14 residues. The V gene end was trimmed by 0 bases and the J gene end by 4 bases; junction bases not matched to a gene: 3. Germline V gene lookup returns CDR1 SGHRS and CDR2 YFSETQ. The CDR3 sequence is CASSLGRGVTEAFF. The DNA for the CDR3 is TGCGCCAGCAGCTTGGGCAGGGGGGTCACTGAAGCTTTCTTT. The variable domain in full, with the rest retrieved from reference TRBV5-1 and TRBJ1-1, is KAGVTQTPRYLIKTRGQQVTLSCSPISGHRSVSWYQQTPGQGLQFLFEYFSETQRNKGNFPGRFSGRQFSNSRSEMNVSTLELGDSALYLCASSLGRGVTEAFFGQGTRLTVV.

This chain joins TRBV7-6 and TRBJ2-5; D ambiguous. This CDR3 is built from 13 residues. From germline, CDR1 is SGHVS and CDR2 FNYEAQ. V gave up 2 bases and J gave up 5 bases, with 9 bases separating them. The CDR3 DNA sequence: TGTGCCAGCAGCTTACGGTCGCGGGAGACCCAGTACTTC. Its protein product is CASSLRSRETQYF. Full variable domain (rest looked up from reference TRBV7-6 and TRBJ2-5): GAGVSQSPRYKVTKRGQDVALRCDPISGHVSLYWYRQALGQGPEFLTYFNYEAQQDKSGLPNDRFSAERPEGSISTLTIQRTEQRDSAMYRCASSLRSRETQYFGPGTRLLVL.

This chain joins TRBV19 and TRBJ1-5; 7 nucleotides agree with TRBD1. The CDR3 is 13 amino acids. CDR1 is LNHDA, CDR2 SQIVND, per germline (reference sequence). V was pared by 6 bases and J by 4 bases, with 3 bases of the junction left unmatched. As DNA, the CDR3 is TGTGCCAGTAGAGGGGGCGGGAATCAGCCCCAGCATTTT. Encoded protein: CASRGGGNQPQHF.

The rearrangement links TRBV29-1 to TRBJ1-3; D is possibly TRBD1 (5 bases). The germline V gene encodes CDR1 SQVTM and CDR2 ANQGSEA. This CDR3 is 14 amino acids long. Trimming removed 4 bases from V and 3 bases from J, with 13 bases in between. CDR3 residues: CSVGGRAYGNTIYF. For the CDR3, the DNA is TGCAGCGTTGGGGGCAGGGCATATGGAAACACCATATATTTT.

V is TRBV6-1 and J is TRBJ1-2, with D unclear. V dropped 6 bases and J dropped 4 bases, with 12 bases sitting between them. The germline CDR1 and CDR2 sequences are MNHNS and SASEGT. The CDR3 is 13 residues long. In nucleotides, the CDR3 is TGTGCCAGCAGGACTACTACACTCTATGGCTACACCTTC. Its protein product is CASRTTTLYGYTF.

This clone was counted a single time. This chain connects TRBV27 to TRBJ2-1, with 14 bases lining up with TRBD2. This CDR3 spans 17 amino acids. The junction had 6 bases not matched to a gene; V was cut back by 6 bases and J by 2 bases. Germline V gene data show CDR1 as MNHEY and CDR2 as SMNVEV (reference sequence). The CDR3 bases are TGTGCCAGCAGACGAGGGACTAGCGGGGGCCCCTACAATGAGCAGTTCTTC. It encodes CASRRGTSGGPYNEQFF.

J is TRBJ2-7 and V is TRBV5-4; D is possibly TRBD2 (5 bases). V was trimmed by 0 bases and J by 5 bases, leaving 12 bases between them. CDR1 SGHNT and CDR2 YYREEE come from the germline V gene (reference sequence). The CDR3 extends over 14 amino acids. CDR3 residues: CASSLASRGNEQYF. Here the CDR3 DNA reads TGTGCCAGCAGCTTGGCCTCGCGAGGGAACGAGCAGTACTTC. Based on the CDR3 plus reference TRBV5-4 and TRBJ2-7, the full variable domain is ETGVTQSPTHLIKTRGQQVTLRCSSQSGHNTVSWYQQALGQGPQFIFQYYREEENGRGNFPPRFSGLQFPNYSSELNVNALELDDSALYLCASSLASRGNEQYFGPGTRLTVT.

V and J are TRBV5-1 and TRBJ2-5; 7 nucleotides align to TRBD2. The germline V gene has CDR1 SGHRS and CDR2 YFSETQ. This CDR3 spans 16 amino acids. The junction had 9 bases not matched to a gene; V was cut back by 2 bases and J by 2 bases. DNA of the CDR3: TGCGCCAGCAGCTTTAATACCGGGACTATTCAAGAGACCCAGTACTTC. Translation gives CASSFNTGTIQETQYF.

V is TRBV7-8 and J is TRBJ2-1, with D possibly being TRBD1 or TRBD2 (5 bases each). The CDR3 is 14 residues long. Germline lookup yields CDR1 SGHVS and CDR2 FQNEAQ. Between the trimmed V and J ends, which lost 5 bases and 8 bases, there was a span of 16 bases. The CDR3 here is CASSQRRGADEQFF. CDR3 nucleotides: TGTGCCAGCAGCCAAAGAAGGGGAGCCGATGAGCAGTTCTTC. The full variable domain, completed using reference TRBV7-8 and TRBJ2-1, is GAGVSQSPRYKVAKRGQDVALRCDPISGHVSLFWYQQALGQGPEFLTYFQNEAQLDKSGLPSDRFFAERPEGSVSTLKIQRTQQEDSAVYLCASSQRRGADEQFFGPGTRLTVL.

The chain recombines TRBV5-4 with TRBJ2-2; D might be TRBD1 or TRBD2, each matching 5 bases. The CDR3 contains 15 residues. The germline CDR1 and CDR2 sequences are SGHNT and YYREEE (reference sequence). Trimming pared 2 bases from V and 5 bases from J, leaving 13 bases between. CDR3 amino acids: CASSFSGTVTGELFF. In nucleotides, the CDR3 is TGTGCCAGCAGCTTTTCCGGGACGGTAACCGGGGAGCTGTTTTTT.

This chain uses TRBV27 with TRBJ2-1, with D possibly being TRBD1 (5 bases). In germline, CDR1 is MNHEY, CDR2 SMNVEV (reference sequence). The CDR3 length is 15 residues. Trimming left V 5 bases short and J 7 bases short, with 18 bases between. CDR3 nucleotides: TGTGCCAGCAGTCCTACGGCCCCTTCAGGGAATGAGCAGTTCTTC. Its protein is CASSPTAPSGNEQFF.

The genes are TRBV10-2 and TRBJ2-7; D is unresolved. The CDR3 is made up of 14 amino acids. Germline-derived CDR1 and CDR2 are WSHSY and SAAADI. The CDR3 protein is CARQLGLTRYEQYF. The CDR3 region has the DNA TGCGCACGCCAATTAGGGCTAACCAGGTACGAGCAGTACTTC.

The chain is built from TRBV2 and TRBJ2-2; no definite D call. Per the germline V gene, CDR1 is SNHLY and CDR2 is FYNNEI. The CDR3 sequence is 14 residues long. Trimming removed 7 bases at V and 6 bases at J, with 15 bases between. The CDR3, as DNA: TGTGCCAGCATCCAGAGTTCCAGGCCCGGGGAGCTGTTTTTT. Encoded protein: CASIQSSRPGELFF.

V is TRBV7-2 and J is TRBJ1-1; D possibly corresponds to TRBD1 (5 bases). Germline CDR1 SGHTA, CDR2 FQGNSA. The length of the CDR3 is 15 residues. Trimming stripped 3 bases from V and 0 bases from J, with 11 bases between. The CDR3 region is CASSLGPWMNTEAFF. The CDR3 DNA sequence: TGTGCCAGCAGCTTGGGACCCTGGATGAACACTGAAGCTTTCTTT.

V usage is TRBV6-1 and J usage is TRBJ2-5; D unresolved. Germline assignment: CDR1 MNHNS and CDR2 SASEGT. The CDR3 is 13 residues long. Trimming took off 0 bases at V and 5 bases at J, with 7 bases between the two ends. The CDR3 is CASSEAGSETQYF. The DNA of the CDR3 is TGTGCCAGCAGTGAAGCGGGTAGCGAGACCCAGTACTTC.

The genes are TRBV5-1 and TRBJ1-6; 9 bases are a match to TRBD1. CDR3 length: 16 amino acids. Per the germline V gene, CDR1 is SGHRS and CDR2 is YFSETQ. The V gene end was trimmed by 0 bases and the J gene end by 10 bases; junction bases not matched to a gene: 8. CDR3 region: CASSLDDRGGRSPLHF. The DNA of the CDR3 is TGCGCCAGCAGCTTGGATGACAGGGGGGGTCGGTCACCCCTCCACTTT.